This T cell receptor (beta chain) is drawn from a study of identical twins. Each cDNA held unique molecular identifiers, and template switching gave it a universal primer site. Using its own MiXCR run on the 5' RACE reads, TCRdb lists one record per CDR3 protein. The sample includes 1,800,000 or so distinct CDR3 sequences, roughly 35% of them seen just once. With V trimmed by 6 bases and J by 0 bases, 7 bases remained unmatched. CDR3 length equals 15 residues. Germline V gene data show CDR1 as DFQATT and CDR2 as SNEGSKA (reference sequence). Healthy Caucasians supplied all donations. The receptor's source is a newborn girl in good health. Specimen: cord blood. The chain employs TRBV20-1 and TRBJ1-2, with TRBD1 matching over 10 bases. CDR3 in amino acids: CSALGQGRSNYGYTF. The CDR3 DNA follows: TGCAGTGCGTTGGGACAGGGGAGGTCTAACTATGGCTACACCTTC.